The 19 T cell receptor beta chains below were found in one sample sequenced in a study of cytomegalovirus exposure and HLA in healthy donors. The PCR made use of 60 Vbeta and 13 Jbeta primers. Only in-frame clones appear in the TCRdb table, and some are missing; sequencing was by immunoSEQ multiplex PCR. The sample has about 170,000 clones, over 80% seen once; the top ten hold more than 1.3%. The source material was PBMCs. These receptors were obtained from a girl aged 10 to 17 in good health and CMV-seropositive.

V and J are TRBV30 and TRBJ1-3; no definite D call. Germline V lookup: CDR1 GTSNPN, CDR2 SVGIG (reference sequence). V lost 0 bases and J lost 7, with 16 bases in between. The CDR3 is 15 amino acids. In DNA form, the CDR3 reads TGTGCCTGGAGTGTACCGCGGGCGGTTGGTAACACCATATATTTT. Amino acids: CAWSVPRAVGNTIYF.

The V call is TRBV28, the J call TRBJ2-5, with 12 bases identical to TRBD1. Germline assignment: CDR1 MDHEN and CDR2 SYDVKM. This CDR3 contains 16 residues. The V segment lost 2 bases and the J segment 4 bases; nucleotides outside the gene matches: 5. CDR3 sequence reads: CASSLMGQGASETQYF. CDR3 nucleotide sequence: TGTGCCAGCAGTTTAATGGGACAGGGGGCGTCAGAGACCCAGTACTTC.

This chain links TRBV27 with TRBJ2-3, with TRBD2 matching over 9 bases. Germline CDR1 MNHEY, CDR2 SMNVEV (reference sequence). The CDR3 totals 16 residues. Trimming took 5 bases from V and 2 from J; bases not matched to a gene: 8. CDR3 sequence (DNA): TGTGCCAGCAGTACCCAAGCGGGAGGATACACAGATACGCAGTATTTT. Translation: CASSTQAGGYTDTQYF.

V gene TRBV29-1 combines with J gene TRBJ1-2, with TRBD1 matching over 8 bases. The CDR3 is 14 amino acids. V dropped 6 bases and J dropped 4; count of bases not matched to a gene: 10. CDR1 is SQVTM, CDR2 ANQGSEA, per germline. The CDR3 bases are TGCAGCGTGTCCGGGACAGGCGATTTCTATGGCTACACCTTC. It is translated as CSVSGTGDFYGYTF.

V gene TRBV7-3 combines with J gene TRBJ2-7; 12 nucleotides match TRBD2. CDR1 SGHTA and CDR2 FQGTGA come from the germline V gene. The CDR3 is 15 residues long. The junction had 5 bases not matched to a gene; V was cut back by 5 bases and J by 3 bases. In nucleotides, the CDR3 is TGTGCCAGCAGCATACTAGCGGGAGGAAGCTACGAGCAGTACTTC. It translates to CASSILAGGSYEQYF.

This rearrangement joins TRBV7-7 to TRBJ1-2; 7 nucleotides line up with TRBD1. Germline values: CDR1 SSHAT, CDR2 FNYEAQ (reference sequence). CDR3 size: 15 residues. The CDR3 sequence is CVLPLFGTVNYGYTF. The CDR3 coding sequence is TGTGTGTTGCCCTTATTCGGGACAGTTAACTATGGCTACACCTTC.

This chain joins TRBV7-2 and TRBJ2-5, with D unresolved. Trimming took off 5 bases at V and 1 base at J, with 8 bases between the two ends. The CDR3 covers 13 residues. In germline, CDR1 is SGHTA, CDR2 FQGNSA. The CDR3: CASSPGVQETQYF. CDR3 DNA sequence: TGTGCCAGCAGCCCCGGAGTCCAAGAGACCCAGTACTTC.

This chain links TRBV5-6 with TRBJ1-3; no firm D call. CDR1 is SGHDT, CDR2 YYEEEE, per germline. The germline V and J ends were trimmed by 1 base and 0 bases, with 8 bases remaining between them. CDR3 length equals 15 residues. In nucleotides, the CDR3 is TGTGCCAGCAGCTTGTTCTCCAGCTCTGGAAACACCATATATTTT. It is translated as CASSLFSSSGNTIYF.

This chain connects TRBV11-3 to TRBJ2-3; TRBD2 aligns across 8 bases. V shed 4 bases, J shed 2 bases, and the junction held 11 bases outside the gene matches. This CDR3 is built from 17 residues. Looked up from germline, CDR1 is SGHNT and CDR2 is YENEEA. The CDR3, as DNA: TGTGCCAGCAGCTCCTCGGCGGGACTAGAGAACACAGATACGCAGTATTTT. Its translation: CASSSSAGLENTDTQYF.

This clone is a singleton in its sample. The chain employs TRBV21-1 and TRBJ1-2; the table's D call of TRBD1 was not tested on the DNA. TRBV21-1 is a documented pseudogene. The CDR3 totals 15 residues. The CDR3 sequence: CASSKVQGTDYGYTF. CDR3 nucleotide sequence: TGTGCCAGCAGCAAAGTTCAGGGGACGGACTATGGCTACACCTTC.

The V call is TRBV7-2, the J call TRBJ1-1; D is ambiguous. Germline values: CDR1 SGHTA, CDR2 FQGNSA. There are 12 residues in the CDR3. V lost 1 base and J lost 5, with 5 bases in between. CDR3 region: CASSLVVTEAFF. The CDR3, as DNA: TGTGCCAGCAGCTTAGTAGTAACTGAAGCTTTCTTT.

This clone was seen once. The CDR3 spells CASSLRTSGPYTDTQYF. The CDR3 nucleotides read TGTGCCAGCTCGCTCAGGACTAGCGGTCCCTACACAGATACGCAGTATTTT. The rearrangement links TRBV18 to TRBJ2-3; 10 bases agree with TRBD2. V was clipped by 6 bases and J by 2 bases; unmatched bases: 11. CDR3 size: 17 residues. Germline V CDR1 and CDR2: KGHSH, LQKENI.

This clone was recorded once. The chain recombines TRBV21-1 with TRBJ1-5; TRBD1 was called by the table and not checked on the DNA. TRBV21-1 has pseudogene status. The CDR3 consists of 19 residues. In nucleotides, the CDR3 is TGTGCCAGCAGCAAAGACAGGGATGGTAGGAAGGTTAGCAATCAGCCCCAGCATTTT. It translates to CASSKDRDGRKVSNQPQHF.

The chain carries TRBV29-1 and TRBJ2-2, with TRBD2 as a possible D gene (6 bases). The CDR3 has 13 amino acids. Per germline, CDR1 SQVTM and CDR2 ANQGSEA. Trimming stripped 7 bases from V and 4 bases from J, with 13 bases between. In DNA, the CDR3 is TGCAGCGGGCAGACTAGTCTCACCGGGGAGCTGTTTTTT. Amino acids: CSGQTSLTGELFF.

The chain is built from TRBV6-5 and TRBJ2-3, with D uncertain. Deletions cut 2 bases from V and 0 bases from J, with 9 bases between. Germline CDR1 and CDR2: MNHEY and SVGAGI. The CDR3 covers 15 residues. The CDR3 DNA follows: TGTGCCAGCAGTTACAGCCTCATGAGCACAGATACGCAGTATTTT. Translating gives CASSYSLMSTDTQYF.

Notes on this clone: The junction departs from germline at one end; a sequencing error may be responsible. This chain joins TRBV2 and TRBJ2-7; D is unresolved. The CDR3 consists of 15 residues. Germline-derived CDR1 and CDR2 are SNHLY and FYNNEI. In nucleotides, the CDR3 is TGTGCCAGCAGTGAGTTTCTAAAACTCTCCGACGAGCAGTACTTC. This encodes CASSEFLKLSDEQYF.

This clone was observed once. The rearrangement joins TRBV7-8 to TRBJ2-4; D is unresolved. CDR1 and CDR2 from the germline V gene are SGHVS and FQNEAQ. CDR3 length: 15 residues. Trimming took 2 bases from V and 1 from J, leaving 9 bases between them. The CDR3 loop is CASSLPQAAKNIQYF. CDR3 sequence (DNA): TGTGCCAGCAGCTTACCCCAGGCGGCCAAAAACATTCAGTACTTC.

The CDR3 nucleotides read TGTGCCAGCAAGGACAGGCGCTCCTACGAGCAGTACTTC. Encoded protein: CASKDRRSYEQYF. The V and J genes are TRBV21-1 and TRBJ2-7; whether TRBD1, the table's D call, matches the DNA was not checked. TRBV21-1 is described as a pseudogene. The CDR3 is 13 residues long.

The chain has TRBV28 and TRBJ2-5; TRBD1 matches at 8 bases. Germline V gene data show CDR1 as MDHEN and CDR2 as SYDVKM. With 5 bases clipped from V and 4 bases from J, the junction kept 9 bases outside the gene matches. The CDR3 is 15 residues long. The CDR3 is CASSPWDRLGETQYF. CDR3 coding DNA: TGTGCCAGCAGTCCGTGGGACAGGTTAGGAGAGACCCAGTACTTC. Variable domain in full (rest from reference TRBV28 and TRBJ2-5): DVKVTQSSRYLVKRTGEKVFLECVQDMDHENMFWYRQDPGLGLRLIYFSYDVKMKEKGDIPEGYSVSREKKERFSLILESASTNQTSMYLCASSPWDRLGETQYFGPGTRLLVL.